The 5 T cell receptor beta chains below come from one sample, sequenced in a study of CD8 T cells in Susac syndrome. The RNA input was roughly 0.45 to 1 ug, and it was reverse transcribed with random hexamers. TCRdb re-called the immunoSEQ multiplex PCR reads with MiXCR, one entry per CDR3 protein. Among 300,000 to 350,000 distinct CDR3 sequences listed, approximately 90% were seen once. Sequenced sample: CD4+ T cells from PBMCs. These receptors were obtained from a human donor with multiple sclerosis.

The chain carries TRBV5-1 and TRBJ1-1; D unclear. The V gene's germline CDR1 is SGHRS and CDR2 YFSETQ. V shed 1 base and J shed 5 bases, with 12 bases lying between them. This CDR3 region has 14 residues. The CDR3 coding sequence is TGCGCCAGCAGCTTGTTGCAGACGCCTACTGAAGCTTTCTTT. It is translated as CASSLLQTPTEAFF.

This clonotype was recorded only once. The chain is built from TRBV6-2 or TRBV6-3 and TRBJ2-1; unclear D gene. The CDR3 totals 14 residues. The ends were cut back, 5 bases at V and 4 bases at J, with 12 bases in the middle. CDR1 is MNHEY and CDR2 is SVGEGT in the germline V gene. The CDR3 region is CASSGHPEYNEQFF. In DNA form, the CDR3 reads TGTGCCAGCAGTGGCCATCCCGAGTACAATGAGCAGTTCTTC.

This chain joins TRBV19 and TRBJ2-2; 7 bases are shared with TRBD1. Germline CDR1 LNHDA, CDR2 SQIVND (reference sequence). V shed 7 bases, J shed 3 bases, and the junction held 11 bases outside the gene matches. This CDR3 comprises 16 residues. The CDR3 protein is CASKGQRGRDTGELFF. The CDR3 DNA sequence: TGTGCCAGTAAAGGGCAAAGGGGGCGGGACACCGGGGAGCTGTTTTTT.

A single count supports this clonotype. V is TRBV18 and J is TRBJ2-7, with 10 bases matching TRBD1. The germline gives CDR1 KGHSH, CDR2 LQKENI. The CDR3 is made up of 15 amino acids. With V trimmed by 3 bases and J by 1 base, 3 bases remained unmatched. CDR3 bases: TGTGCCAGCTCACCGGGACAGGGGTGGTCCTACGAGCAGTACTTC. Protein: CASSPGQGWSYEQYF.

In DNA, the CDR3 is TGTGCCAGCAGTTTACAGGGGGCACAGAAGTATTCTGGAGCTTTCTTT. The encoded protein is CASSLQGAQKYSGAFF. The chain is built from TRBV28 and TRBJ1-1, with 8 positions matching TRBD1. CDR1 and CDR2 from the germline V gene are MDHEN and SYDVKM. The junction had 15 bases not matched to a gene; V was cut back by 2 bases and J by 10 bases. This CDR3 comprises 16 residues.